This T cell receptor (beta chain) emerged from a study of T cell responses to AZD1222 COVID-19 vaccine. Regarding the study as a whole: The repertoires were collected only after the peak T cell response. Across spike, vaccine-associated CD4 TCRs were found, dominant at 160-218 and 743-854. The donor group comprised mostly white British people and more females; the analysis possibly underestimated clonal diversity. Baseline seropositivity occurred in only a handful of AZD1222 recipients.

Here immunoSEQ multiplex PCR was the method, and the copy in TCRdb shows in-frame clones only, minus some. The sample carries more than 50,000 clones, roughly 89% recorded once. Worth noting for this clone: The antigen remains undetermined.

The V gene end was trimmed by 3 bases and the J gene end by 4 bases; junction bases not matched to a gene: 4. From germline, CDR1 is SGHAT and CDR2 FQNNGV. The CDR3 is 15 amino acids. The sequencing used peripheral blood, collected on day 0 of AZD1222 vaccination. This TCR was sampled from an adult in good health. V is TRBV11-2 and J is TRBJ2-1; 9 bases line up with TRBD2. CDR3 region: CASSLVAGGYNEQFF. Written as DNA, the CDR3 is TGTGCCAGCAGCTTGGTGGCGGGGGGGTACAATGAGCAGTTCTTC. The entire variable domain, with the rest obtained from reference TRBV11-2 and TRBJ2-1, is as follows: EAGVAQSPRYKIIEKRQSVAFWCNPISGHATLYWYQQILGQGPKLLIQFQNNGVVDDSQLPKDRFSAERLKGVDSTLKIQPAKLEDSAVYLCASSLVAGGYNEQFFGPGTRLTVL.